This TCR beta chain was obtained from a study of human T cells and chemical hapten exposure. Per the original methods: Counts of TCRs in each sample centred on a median of around 92,000 and extended from roughly 25,000 to 750,000. MiXCR, run by TCRdb on the RACE reads, gives a single entry per CDR3 protein. TCRdb, not the authors, supplied the V and J calls. The sample includes around 150,000 distinct CDR3 sequences, roughly 26% seen only once; the top ten take approximately 2.1%. Trimming at V came to 10 bases and at J to 0 bases, leaving 12 bases not matched to a gene. CDR3 size: 15 residues. Germline loops: CDR1 MNHEY, CDR2 SVGEGT. Regarding time point: patch test 3, about 24 weeks after DPC sensitization. Treatment given: therapeutic diphenylcyclopropenone sensitization with weekly scalp DPC.

The material was whole blood, obtained in connection with sensitization to the hapten diphenylcyclopropenone (DPC). This clonotype was obtained from a woman aged 18-29 years with alopecia areata. Some clones in this sample may be carry-over from other donors' samples. The chain links TRBV6-2 or TRBV6-3 to TRBJ2-7, with 7 bases fitting TRBD2. This chain's CDR3 is CATLNIGGSSYEQYF. Here the CDR3 DNA reads TGTGCCACCCTAAACATCGGGGGGAGCTCCTACGAGCAGTACTTC.